This entry concerns a single TCR beta chain. Researchers ran the PCR with 60 Vbeta and 13 Jbeta primers. Assay: immunoSEQ multiplex PCR; the TCRdb copy retains only in-frame clones and omits some. Of 150,000 to 200,000 clones listed, 70% to 90% were seen once; the top ten hold approximately 9.4%. V lost 5 bases and J 7 bases, leaving 14 bases between the germline ends. The germline V gene encodes CDR1 SGHTA and CDR2 FQGTGA. The CDR3 contains 13 residues. The data derive from a study of cytomegalovirus exposure and HLA in healthy donors. Material for sequencing was PBMCs. The V and J genes are TRBV7-3 and TRBJ1-1; D gene ambiguous. The source is a man aged 18-30 years in good health and CMV-seropositive. This CDR3 is CASSPEYLDEAFF. In DNA, the CDR3 is TGTGCCAGCAGCCCGGAGTATCTTGATGAAGCTTTCTTT.